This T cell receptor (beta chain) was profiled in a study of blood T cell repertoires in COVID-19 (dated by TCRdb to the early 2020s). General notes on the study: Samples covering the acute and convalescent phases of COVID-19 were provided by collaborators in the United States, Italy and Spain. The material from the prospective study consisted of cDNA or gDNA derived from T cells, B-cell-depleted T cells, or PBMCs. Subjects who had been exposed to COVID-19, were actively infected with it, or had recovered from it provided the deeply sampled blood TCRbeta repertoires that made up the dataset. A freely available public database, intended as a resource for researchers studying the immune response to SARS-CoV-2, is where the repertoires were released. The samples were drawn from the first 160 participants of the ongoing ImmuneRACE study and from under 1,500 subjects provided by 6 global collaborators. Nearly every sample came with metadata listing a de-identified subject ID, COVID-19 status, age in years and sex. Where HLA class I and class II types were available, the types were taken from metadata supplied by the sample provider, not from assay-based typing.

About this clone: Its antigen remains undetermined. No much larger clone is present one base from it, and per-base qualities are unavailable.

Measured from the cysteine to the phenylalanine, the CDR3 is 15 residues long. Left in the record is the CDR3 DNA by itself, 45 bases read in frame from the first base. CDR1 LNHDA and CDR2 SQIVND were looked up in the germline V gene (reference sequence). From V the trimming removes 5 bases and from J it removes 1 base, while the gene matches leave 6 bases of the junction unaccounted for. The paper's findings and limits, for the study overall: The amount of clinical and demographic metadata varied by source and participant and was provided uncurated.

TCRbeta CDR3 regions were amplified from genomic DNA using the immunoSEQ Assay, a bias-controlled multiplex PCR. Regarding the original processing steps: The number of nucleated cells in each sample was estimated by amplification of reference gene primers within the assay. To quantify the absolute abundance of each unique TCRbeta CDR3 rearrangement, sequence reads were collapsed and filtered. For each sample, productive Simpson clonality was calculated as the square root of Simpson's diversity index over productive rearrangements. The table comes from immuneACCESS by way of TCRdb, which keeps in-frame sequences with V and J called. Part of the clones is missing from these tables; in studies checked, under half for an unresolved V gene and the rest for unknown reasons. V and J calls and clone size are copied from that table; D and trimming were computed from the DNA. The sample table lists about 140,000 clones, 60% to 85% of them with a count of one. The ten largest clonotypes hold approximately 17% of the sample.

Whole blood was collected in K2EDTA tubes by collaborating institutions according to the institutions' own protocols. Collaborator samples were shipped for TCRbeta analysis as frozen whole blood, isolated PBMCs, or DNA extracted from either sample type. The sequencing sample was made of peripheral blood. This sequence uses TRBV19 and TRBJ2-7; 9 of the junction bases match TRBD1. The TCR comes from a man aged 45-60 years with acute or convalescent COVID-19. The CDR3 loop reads CASSLSGTGSYEQYF. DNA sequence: TGTGCCAGTAGTCTCTCCGGGACAGGGTCCTACGAGCAGTACTTC.